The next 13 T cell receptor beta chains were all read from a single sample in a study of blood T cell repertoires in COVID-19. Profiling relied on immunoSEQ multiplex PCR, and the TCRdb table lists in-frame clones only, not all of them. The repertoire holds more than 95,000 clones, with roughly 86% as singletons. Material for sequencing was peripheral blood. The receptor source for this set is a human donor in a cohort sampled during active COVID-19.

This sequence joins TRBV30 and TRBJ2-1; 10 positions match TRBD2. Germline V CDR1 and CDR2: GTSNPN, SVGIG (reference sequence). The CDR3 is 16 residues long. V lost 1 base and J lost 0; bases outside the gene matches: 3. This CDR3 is CAWSGTSGSSYNEQFF. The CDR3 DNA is TGTGCCTGGAGTGGGACTAGCGGAAGCTCCTACAATGAGCAGTTCTTC.

CDR3 sequence reads: CASSLGGKGFF. The CDR3, as DNA: TGTGCCAGCAGCTTAGGCGGGAAGGGGTTCTTC. The chain combines TRBV13 with TRBJ2-1; D perhaps matches TRBD2 (5 bases). Germline-derived CDR1 and CDR2 are PRHDT and FYEKMQ (reference sequence). Deletions cut 0 bases from V and 15 bases from J, with 9 bases between. The CDR3 is 11 residues long.

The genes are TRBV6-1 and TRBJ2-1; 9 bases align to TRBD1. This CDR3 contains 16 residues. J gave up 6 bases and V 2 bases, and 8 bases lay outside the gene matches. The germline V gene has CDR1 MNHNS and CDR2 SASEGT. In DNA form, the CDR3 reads TGTGCCAGCAGTGAAAGGAGGACAGGGGTGAGCAATGAGCAGTTCTTC. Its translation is CASSERRTGVSNEQFF.

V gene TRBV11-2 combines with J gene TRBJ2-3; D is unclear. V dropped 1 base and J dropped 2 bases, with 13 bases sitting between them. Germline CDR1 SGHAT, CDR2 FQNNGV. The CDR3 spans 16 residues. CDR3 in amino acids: CASSLVGGAPTDTQYF. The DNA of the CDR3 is TGTGCCAGCAGCTTAGTCGGCGGAGCTCCCACAGATACGCAGTATTTT. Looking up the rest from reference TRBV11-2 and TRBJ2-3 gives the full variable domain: EAGVAQSPRYKIIEKRQSVAFWCNPISGHATLYWYQQILGQGPKLLIQFQNNGVVDDSQLPKDRFSAERLKGVDSTLKIQPAKLEDSAVYLCASSLVGGAPTDTQYFGPGTRLTVL.

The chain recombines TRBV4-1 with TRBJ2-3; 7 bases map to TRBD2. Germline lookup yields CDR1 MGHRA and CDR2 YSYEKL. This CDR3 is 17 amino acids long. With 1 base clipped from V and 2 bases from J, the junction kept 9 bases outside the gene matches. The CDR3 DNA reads TGCGCCAGCAGCCAAGGATGGTCTAGCGGCTTCACAGATACGCAGTATTTT. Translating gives CASSQGWSSGFTDTQYF.

The CDR3 loop reads CASSQSGAYSYNEQFF. DNA of the CDR3: TGTGCCAGCAGCCAATCCGGAGCGTACTCCTACAATGAGCAGTTCTTC. The chain is built from TRBV3-1 (or the pseudogene TRBV3-2) and TRBJ2-1, with D hard to call. The germline V and J ends were trimmed by 2 bases and 0 bases, with 11 bases remaining between them. This CDR3 spans 16 amino acids. CDR1 and CDR2 (germline): LGHDT, YNNKEL (reference sequence).

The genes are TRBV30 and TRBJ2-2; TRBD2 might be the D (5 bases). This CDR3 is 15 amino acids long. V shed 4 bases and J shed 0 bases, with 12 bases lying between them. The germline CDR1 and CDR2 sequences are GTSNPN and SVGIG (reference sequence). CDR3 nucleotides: TGTGCCTGGAATGGAGGTAGCGCGAACACCGGGGAGCTGTTTTTT. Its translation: CAWNGGSANTGELFF.

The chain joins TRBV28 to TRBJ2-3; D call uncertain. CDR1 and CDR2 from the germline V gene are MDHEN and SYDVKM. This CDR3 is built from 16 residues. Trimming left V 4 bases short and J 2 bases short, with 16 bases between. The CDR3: CASSSPPTTYTDTQYF. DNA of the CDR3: TGTGCCAGCAGTTCACCACCTACTACGTACACAGATACGCAGTATTTT.

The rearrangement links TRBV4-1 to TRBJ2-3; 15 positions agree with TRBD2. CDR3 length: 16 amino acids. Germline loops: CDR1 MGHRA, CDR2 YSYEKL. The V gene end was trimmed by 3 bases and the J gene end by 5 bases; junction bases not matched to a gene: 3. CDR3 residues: CASSQGLAGGRDTQYF. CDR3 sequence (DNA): TGCGCCAGCAGCCAGGGACTAGCGGGAGGTCGAGATACGCAGTATTTT.

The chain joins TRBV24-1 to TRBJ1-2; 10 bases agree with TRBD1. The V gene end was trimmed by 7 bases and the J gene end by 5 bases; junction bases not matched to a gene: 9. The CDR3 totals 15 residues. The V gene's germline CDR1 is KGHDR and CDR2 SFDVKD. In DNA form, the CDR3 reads TGTGCCACCAGCGTCCGGGACAGGGGAAGGTATGGCTACACCTTC. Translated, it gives CATSVRDRGRYGYTF.

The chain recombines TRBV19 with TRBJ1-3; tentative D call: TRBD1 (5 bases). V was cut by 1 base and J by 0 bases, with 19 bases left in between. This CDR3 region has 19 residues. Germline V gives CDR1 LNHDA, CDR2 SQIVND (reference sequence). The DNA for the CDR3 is TGTGCCAGTAGTATAGGCGGGGGACGACTGTCAAACTCTGGAAACACCATATATTTT. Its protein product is CASSIGGGRLSNSGNTIYF.

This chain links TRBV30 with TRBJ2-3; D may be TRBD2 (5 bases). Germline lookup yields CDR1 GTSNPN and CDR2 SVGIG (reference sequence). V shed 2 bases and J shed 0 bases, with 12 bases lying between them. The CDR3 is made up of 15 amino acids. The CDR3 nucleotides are TGTGCCTGGAGTATTAGAGGGTTTAGCACAGATACGCAGTATTTT. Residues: CAWSIRGFSTDTQYF.

The CDR3, as DNA: TGTGCCAGTAGTACGCGAACCGGGACTGCGAAAACCTACGAGCAGTACTTC. Its protein is CASSTRTGTAKTYEQYF. The V and J genes are TRBV19 and TRBJ2-7, with TRBD2 as a possible D gene (6 bases). CDR3 size: 17 residues. V lost 4 bases and J lost 2, with 21 bases in between. Germline-derived CDR1 and CDR2 are LNHDA and SQIVND (reference sequence).